This T cell receptor (beta chain) derives from a study of beta chain features in type 1 diabetes. Expressed TCRB transcripts got sequenced, as all isolated RNA was reverse transcribed. The assay was immunoSEQ multiplex PCR, and TCRdb's table has in-frame clones only and misses some. The sample includes about 320,000 clones, 11% to 15% seen only once; the top ten take roughly 6.7%. V was pared by 4 bases and J by 4 bases, with 16 bases between. This CDR3 comprises 15 residues. Per the germline V gene, CDR1 is LGHNA and CDR2 is YSLEER. Sequencing was performed on central memory CD4+ T cells from blood. The sequence came from a man aged 30 to 45 in good health. V gene TRBV4-3 combines with J gene TRBJ1-2; TRBD1 might be the D (6 bases). Written as DNA, the CDR3 is TGCGCCAGCAGCCCCCTGGGTGGGGGCAGCTATGGCTACACCTTC. This gives the protein CASSPLGGGSYGYTF.